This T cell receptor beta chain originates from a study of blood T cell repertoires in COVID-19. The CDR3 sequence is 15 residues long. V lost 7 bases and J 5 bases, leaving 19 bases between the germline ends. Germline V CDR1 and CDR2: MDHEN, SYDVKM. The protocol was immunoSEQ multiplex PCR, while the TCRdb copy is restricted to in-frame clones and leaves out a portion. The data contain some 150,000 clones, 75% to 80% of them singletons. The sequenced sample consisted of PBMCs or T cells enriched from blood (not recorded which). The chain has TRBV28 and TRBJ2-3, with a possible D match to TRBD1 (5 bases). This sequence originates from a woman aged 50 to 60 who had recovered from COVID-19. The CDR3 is CASIPKGPGEDTQYF. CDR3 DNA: TGTGCCAGCATTCCGAAGGGGCCAGGAGAAGATACGCAGTATTTT.